This T cell receptor beta chain was profiled in a study of shared T cell receptors in the human thymus. Produced via immunoSEQ multiplex PCR; TCRdb's table is partial and in-frame only. The sample carries some 760,000 clones, 80% to 90% recorded once. V shed 2 bases and J 4 bases; nucleotides not matched to a gene: 8. This CDR3 contains 17 residues. Germline CDR1 and CDR2: LGHNA and YSLEER. This same sample was also part of a study on human thymus T cells. That report notes: It was healthy Finnish infants having corrective surgery for congenital heart defects who were the donors. Corrective heart surgery yielded resections, and these provided the thymus tissue. Repertoires sampled from thymus and blood appeared biased in V and J gene usage. The related literature has documented a marked overlap of thymic repertoires among unrelated individuals.

V and J are TRBV4-3 and TRBJ2-3; 11 nucleotides agree with TRBD2. This sequence was found in a girl in the first two years of life with a congenital heart defect. The specimen was thymocytes. The CDR3 sequence: CASSQTVAGGPPDTQYF. The CDR3 DNA reads TGCGCCAGCAGCCAAACCGTAGCGGGGGGGCCCCCAGATACGCAGTATTTT.